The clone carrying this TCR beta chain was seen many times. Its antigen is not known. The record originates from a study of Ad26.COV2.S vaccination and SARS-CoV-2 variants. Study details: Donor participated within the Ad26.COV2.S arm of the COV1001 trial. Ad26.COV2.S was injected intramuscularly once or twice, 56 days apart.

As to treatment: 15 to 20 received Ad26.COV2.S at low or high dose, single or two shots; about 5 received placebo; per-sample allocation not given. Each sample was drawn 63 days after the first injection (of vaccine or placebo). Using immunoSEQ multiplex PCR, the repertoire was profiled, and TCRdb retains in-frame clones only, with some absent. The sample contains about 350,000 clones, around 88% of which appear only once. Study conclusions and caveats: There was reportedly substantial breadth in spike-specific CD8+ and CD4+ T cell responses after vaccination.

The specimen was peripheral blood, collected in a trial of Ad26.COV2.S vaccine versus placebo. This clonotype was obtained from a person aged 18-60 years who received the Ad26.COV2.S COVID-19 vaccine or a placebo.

The CDR3, as DNA: TGTGCCAGCAGCGCGGGACAGGGACCGTTCGAGCAGTACTTC. Translating it yields CASSAGQGPFEQYF. V is TRBV5-5 and J is TRBJ2-7; 9 nucleotides align to TRBD1. In germline, CDR1 is SGHKS, CDR2 YYEKEE (reference sequence). V lost 4 bases and J lost 6; bases outside the gene matches: 8. The CDR3 runs 14 residues.